Given below is one T cell receptor beta chain in context. The antigen it binds to is not known. Base qualities are not recorded, but no much larger clone differs from it by a single base. These data belong to a study of technical replicates of blood from a handful of donors (dated by TCRdb to about 2017). The germline V gene (reference sequence) specifies DFQATT as CDR1 and SNEGSKA as CDR2. A distance of 2 bases separates the germline ends of V and J, which lose 2 bases and 2 bases respectively. From cysteine to phenylalanine, the CDR3 is 11 amino acids long. Kept here is only the CDR3 DNA, which spans 33 bases and is read in frame from base 1. Receptor libraries were prepared by the immunoSEQ multiplex PCR assay. The table was pulled from immuneACCESS by TCRdb, which kept in-frame rearrangements only. Such tables lose some clones; where checked, under half of the loss comes from unresolved V genes, and the rest has no known cause. The sample profile shows roughly 82,000 clones; 75% to 95% of them were found once. The ten largest clones add up to 0.25% to 0.35% of the sample.

The clonotype originates from a human donor in good health. This sequence uses TRBV20-1 and TRBJ2-3; no D gene is confidently identified. Sequencing input: T cells isolated from PBMCs. The DNA sequence follows: TGCAGTGCTAGACACACAGATACGCAGTATTTT. This sequence encodes CSARHTDTQYF.